The 14 T cell receptor beta chains in this list originate from one sample, sequenced in a study of monozygotic twins with inflammatory bowel disease. TCRdb derives one entry per CDR3 protein from the 5' RACE reads, leaving out DNA. This sample contains roughly 160,000 distinct CDR3 sequences. Sample: blood. The receptor set was obtained from a human donor with ulcerative colitis or Crohn's disease, or a healthy co-twin of an affected twin (not recorded which).

The V call is TRBV20-1, the J call TRBJ2-3. CDR1 and CDR2 (germline): DFQATT, SNEGSKA (reference sequence). The CDR3 totals 11 residues. The CDR3 region is CSAKASDTQYF.

This chain joins TRBV5-5 and TRBJ1-4. Germline V gives CDR1 SGHKS, CDR2 YYEKEE (reference sequence). The CDR3 has 13 residues. The CDR3 loop is CASSLALNEKLFF.

This chain links TRBV5-4 with TRBJ1-6; the D call from TCRdb, TRBD1, cannot be confirmed without DNA. CDR3 length: 13 amino acids. Germline values: CDR1 SGHNT, CDR2 YYREEE (reference sequence). This CDR3 reads CASSPTGLAPLHF. The full variable domain, completed using reference TRBV5-4 and TRBJ1-6, is ETGVTQSPTHLIKTRGQQVTLRCSSQSGHNTVSWYQQALGQGPQFIFQYYREEENGRGNFPPRFSGLQFPNYSSELNVNALELDDSALYLCASSPTGLAPLHFGNGTRLTVT.

V and J are TRBV7-9 and TRBJ1-2; TCRdb returns TRBD1, unconfirmable since there is no DNA. Per germline, CDR1 SEHNR and CDR2 FQNEAQ (reference sequence). This CDR3 is built from 15 residues. CDR3 amino acids: CASSLGQGASYGYTF.

The V gene is TRBV4-3, the J gene TRBJ2-7; TCRdb calls TRBD1, which cannot be checked without DNA. Looked up from germline, CDR1 is LGHNA and CDR2 is YSLEER. This CDR3 is built from 15 residues. The CDR3 spells CASSRQGFRTYEQYF.

The chain links TRBV2 to TRBJ1-5; without DNA, the TCRdb call of TRBD1 cannot be checked. The CDR3 extends over 22 amino acids. Per germline, CDR1 SNHLY and CDR2 FYNNEI. The CDR3: CASSELPGQGSLWGGWNQPQHF.

The J gene is TRBJ2-3, the V gene TRBV15. There are 12 residues in the CDR3. In germline, CDR1 is LNHNV, CDR2 YYDKDF (reference sequence). The chain's CDR3 is CATSKTSDTQYF.

The genes are TRBV20-1 and TRBJ2-7; TCRdb's D gene call, TRBD2, goes unchecked for lack of DNA. The CDR3 loop spans 16 amino acids. The germline V gene encodes CDR1 DFQATT and CDR2 SNEGSKA (reference sequence). CDR3 sequence: CSAPPPSATFSYEQYF.

This chain connects TRBV20-1 to TRBJ2-5. In germline, CDR1 is DFQATT, CDR2 SNEGSKA (reference sequence). CDR3 size: 13 residues. The CDR3 protein is CSARGGRAETQYF.

V usage is TRBV24-1 and J usage is TRBJ1-6; the TCRdb D gene call, TRBD1, has no DNA to confirm it. The germline V gene has CDR1 KGHDR and CDR2 SFDVKD. The CDR3 spans 13 residues. The CDR3 here is CATSDLPGSPLHF.

The V gene is TRBV5-4, the J gene TRBJ2-3; TCRdb's D gene call, TRBD2, goes unchecked for lack of DNA. Looked up from germline, CDR1 is SGHNT and CDR2 is YYREEE (reference sequence). This CDR3 has 16 amino acids. The CDR3 protein is CASSLASGGLGDTQYF.

CDR3 protein: CASSYRDSNQPQHF. V gene TRBV2 combines with J gene TRBJ1-5; TCRdb returns TRBD1, unconfirmable since there is no DNA. The CDR3 length is 14 residues. CDR1 is SNHLY, CDR2 FYNNEI, per germline.

The CDR3 protein is CASTRWGTEAFF. The rearrangement links TRBV12-3 or TRBV12-4 to TRBJ1-1; TCRdb outputs TRBD1, but without DNA this stays unchecked. The CDR3 totals 12 residues.

The V and J genes are TRBV4-1 and TRBJ2-7; TCRdb outputs TRBD1, but without DNA this stays unchecked. Germline V lookup: CDR1 MGHRA, CDR2 YSYEKL. This CDR3 has 18 amino acids. CDR3 sequence: CASSQEAPLGTFSYEQYF.